This T cell receptor delta chain is from a study of gamma-delta T cells after stem cell transplantation. TCRdb re-called clones from the RT-PCR reads using CATT. The sample includes some 2,100 delta-chain clones, 1.5% to 2% of them seen just once. The length of the CDR3 is 18 residues. Between the trimmed V and J ends, which lost 2 bases and 3 bases, there was a span of 24 bases. Looked up from germline, CDR1 is GEAIGNYY and CDR2 is EKD. This clone turned up a few times. TCRdb's protein for this DNA is that of a much larger clone and differs from the translation at residue 13, likely a read error; the protein shown is the DNA translation.

Sequences were obtained from gamma-delta T cells. The TCR was taken from a human donor. It is not recorded whose cells these are; they may come from a transplant donor. This sequence joins TRDV2 and TRDJ1; TRDD2 or TRDD3 may be the D gene (7 bases each). The CDR3 loop is CACDKVPTGAGGADKLIF. CDR3 DNA sequence: TGTGCCTGTGACAAGGTTCCTACGGGGGCTGGGGGGGCCGATAAACTCATCTTT.